This T cell receptor (beta chain) came from a study of blood T cell repertoires in COVID-19. Study-wide background: PBMCs, B-cell-depleted T cells, or T cells provided the cDNA or gDNA that made up the material.

CDR3 length: 15 residues. Looked up from germline, CDR1 is SGHRS and CDR2 is YFSETQ. With 0 bases removed from V and 4 bases from J, the gap between germline ends came to 13 bases. Method: immunoSEQ multiplex PCR; TCRdb's copy keeps in-frame clones and lacks some. The sample includes some 670,000 clones, around 89% of them seen just once. The sequence derives from a young woman with acute or convalescent COVID-19. The rearrangement uses TRBV5-1 and TRBJ1-2; a weak D match, TRBD1 (5 bases). The material sequenced was peripheral blood. DNA of the CDR3: TGCGCCAGCAGCTTGGAGGGCCAGGGCCCCTATGGCTACACCTTC. This translates into CASSLEGQGPYGYTF. Complete variable domain (other parts from reference TRBV5-1 and TRBJ1-2): KAGVTQTPRYLIKTRGQQVTLSCSPISGHRSVSWYQQTPGQGLQFLFEYFSETQRNKGNFPGRFSGRQFSNSRSEMNVSTLELGDSALYLCASSLEGQGPYGYTFGSGTRLTVV.